This is a list of T cell receptor beta chains from one sample in a study of prognosis after radiotherapy for stage I lung cancer. A single record per CDR3 protein comes from TCRdb applying MiXCR to the multiplex PCR reads. There are about 51,000 distinct CDR3 sequences in the sample; approximately 35% occur only once, and about a tenth lies in the top ten. Sequences were derived from PBMCs, sampled before or after stereotactic body radiation therapy (not recorded which). Receptor source: a donor at least 50 years old with non-small cell lung cancer. Both conserved end residues are part of each CDR3. The order of the fields is V gene, J gene, clone size, D gene, CDR3 length, CDR3 DNA, CDR3 protein. The D gene is left open where the match is weak. Clone size is stated in some rows and not others, as once, few, many or a class when expanded.

TRBV7-9	TRBJ2-3	NA	TRBD2	14	TGTGCCAGCAGCCGAGGACTAGGCGCAGATACGCAGTATTTT	CASSRGLGADTQYF
TRBV24-1	TRBJ2-1	NA	NA	13	TGTGAAACCAGTGACAGGAGGGTCAATGAGCAGTTCTTC	CETSDRRVNEQFF
TRBV9	TRBJ2-2	many	NA	14	TGTGCCAGCAGCTATCGACTGAACACCGGGGAGCTGTTTTTT	CASSYRLNTGELFF
TRBV27	TRBJ2-1	NA	NA	13	TGTGCCAGCAGTTCCACCACCTACAATGAGCAGTTCTTC	CASSSTTYNEQFF
TRBV20-1	TRBJ2-3	NA	TRBD2	16	TGCAGTGCTCAGTGGACTAGCGGGAGCCTCACAGATACGCAGTATTTT	CSAQWTSGSLTDTQYF
TRBV7-2	TRBJ2-2	many	TRBD2	15	TGTGCCAGCAGCTGGAAATGGGGGGGCACCGGGGAGCTGTTTTTT	CASSWKWGGTGELFF
TRBV6-5	TRBJ1-1	many	NA	14	TGTGCCAGCAGTTACAGGGCCCCGAACACTGAAGCTTTCTTT	CASSYRAPNTEAFF
TRBV5-1	TRBJ2-1	many	TRBD1	17	TGCGCCAGCAGGAACAGGGGAGCTTCTAAAGGAGGCAATGAGCAGTTCTTC	CASRNRGASKGGNEQFF
TRBV7-2	TRBJ1-3	many	NA	15	TGTGCCAGCAGCTCGCGAGGGGCAGGGGCCTACGCCATATATTTT	CASSSRGAGAYAIYF
TRBV20-1	TRBJ1-6	many	NA	15	TGCAGTGCTAGGCCCCCGGGACGGGATAATTCACCCCTCCACTTT	CSARPPGRDNSPLHF
TRBV27	TRBJ2-7	many	NA	12	TGTGCCACCGTCATACGAGTGGCCGAGCAGTACTTC	CATVIRVAEQYF
TRBV12-3/TRBV12-4	TRBJ1-3	NA	NA	13	TGTGCCAGCAGTCCATCGGGGGGACACACCATATATTTT	CASSPSGGHTIYF
TRBV4-2	TRBJ2-3	many	TRBD2	16	TGTGCCAGCAGCCAACCAGCGGGAGGGATAGCAGATACGCAGTATTTT	CASSQPAGGIADTQYF
TRBV19	TRBJ2-3	many	TRBD2	14	TGTGCCAGTAGTATCAGCGGGGGCACAGATACGCAGTATTTT	CASSISGGTDTQYF